Sequencing of this T cell receptor (beta chain) was carried out in a study of cytomegalovirus exposure and HLA in healthy donors (dated by TCRdb to about 2017). A note on the overall study: In an earlier analysis of fewer than 750 of the donors, around 300 Gb of sequence data and some 100 million unique TCR beta sequences from about 179 million T cells were reported. Approximately 300 gigabases of sequencing data and approximately 85 million unique TCR sequences were included in an early release covering several hundred HLA-typed donors. Of the roughly 420 genotyped donors, 65% to 90% were placed in the genetic ancestry cluster associated with self-reported Caucasian donors. The study aimed to test whether cataloging public T cell receptors could reveal signatures of past pathogen exposure. Using immunosequencing, the study profiled T cell repertoires from 640 or so subjects and related those repertoires to cytomegalovirus serostatus. A separate validation cohort of over 95 different subjects was used in addition to the roughly 700-subject first cohort. High-throughput TCR immunosequencing, statistical association of individual TCRs with disease status, and machine learning were combined to predict cytomegalovirus infection status. In a later analysis, previously published TCR beta repertoires from 670 or so donors were re-analyzed and high-resolution HLA genotyping was added so that TCR occurrence patterns could be studied. The later analysis used no new phenotypic data to find candidate immune exposures, relying instead on TCR beta sequences and their occurrence across donors. An earlier analysis of several hundred of the donors used high-throughput TCR beta sequencing to judge whether each TCR beta V gene segment behaved as functional or pseudogenic. Donor age, sex, ethnicity and CMV serostatus were compiled together with the repertoire data. A later genetic analysis used genome-wide SNP genotypes for about three fifths of the 666 donors, treating that subset as a discovery cohort. All discovery cohort repertoires had been generated using a single sequencing platform. HLA typing covered class I and class II loci at four-digit resolution. The number of donors typed differed by locus, with 629-630 for A, B, C, DRB1 and DQB1, 522 for DQA1, approximately 570 for DPA1, and roughly 450 for DPB1. Four or five DR-DQ haplotypes were handled as single units for association and clustering because linkage in the cohort was strong. Among several hundred genotyped donors of the cohort, an average of approximately 220,000 unique TCR beta nucleotide sequences was sequenced per donor, of which about 18% were non-productive. Results the study describes overall, beyond this receptor: Because HLA typing was missing for some donors at each locus, association tests included only the typed subset. A later analysis associated 15,000 to 20,000 TCR beta sequences with specific HLA alleles at a false discovery rate of 0.05. Across donors, most TCR sequences were observed very rarely, whereas some public TCRs were present in many individuals. It was suggested by the authors that the approach could potentially be generalized to other disease states and immunological phenotypes. In a later genetic analysis, a missense DCLRE1C variant was associated with V-gene and J-gene trimming of TCR beta chains, and the association was replicated in an independent cohort. Some IMGT-functional V segments, including TRBV6-2 and TRBV6-3, could not be distinguished by the 87-base-pair reads and were therefore excluded. A further reported finding was that TCR beta sequences accurately predicted the HLA-A and HLA-B alleles for most subjects in the first cohort. Because counts were too low, seventeen rarely observed V segments, including chromosome 9 orphons, were left out of the earlier analysis of some 640 of the donors. Compared with equally common non-associated chains, HLA-associated TCR beta chains in a later analysis were more clonally expanded and had lower generation probabilities. The only immune exposure information available for the cohort was CMV serostatus. In an earlier analysis of more than 500 of the donors, most TCR beta V segments appeared in productive rearrangements about 90% or about 30% of the time, broadly matching IMGT annotations. Cytomegalovirus status was reported to be diagnosed by the classifier with high specificity and sensitivity in both the original and validation cohorts. Assigning TCR associations to individual alleles was difficult when HLA alleles, especially DR and DQ, strongly co-occurred. According to a later analysis, TCR association rates differed among HLA loci, with DRB1 alleles showing the most associated TCRs and HLA-C alleles showing the fewest. In a later analysis, most CMV-associated TCR beta chains were found to appear HLA-restricted, with HLA associations seemingly driven largely by CMV exposure. According to a later analysis, parvovirus B19, influenza, CMV and Epstein-Barr virus appeared linked to several top co-occurrence clusters. Sequencing depth was assumed to be roughly uniform across donors in the presence/absence analyses, though that assumption may not hold. The cohort was sequenced for TCR beta chains only, and without alpha or paired-chain data the features that could be detected were limited. A cluster of highly shared sequence variants was judged likely to be a technical artifact of the sequencing pipeline. Correlated functional status among segregating V segments might reflect linkage disequilibrium, but an unknown experimental factor could not be ruled out. A later genetic analysis reported fewer N-insertions in productive TCRs among donors in an Asian-associated ancestry cluster than the approximately 670-donor mean. The study listed 150 to 200 TCR beta chains as associated with cytomegalovirus. Three of the identified cytomegalovirus-associated TCR beta chains were confirmed in vitro to be specific for cytomegalovirus antigens.

The V end loses 6 bases and the J end loses 7 bases, and a stretch of 15 bases separates them. The germline V gene (reference sequence) specifies MNHNY as CDR1 and SVGAGI as CDR2. The CDR3 goes from the cysteine to the phenylalanine over 13 residues. The read is trimmed to its CDR3 DNA, 39 bases read in frame from base 1. In the case of this clone: There is no known antigen for this receptor. It has no much larger one-base neighbor in the sample; base qualities were not kept.

The cohort consisted of 600 to 750 healthy bone marrow donors. At the time of sampling, all cohort members were nominally healthy, though unrecorded immune exposures were likely present. The donor tested CMV seropositive and was one of the 289 seropositive cohort members. A peripheral blood sample was collected from each donor, and TCR beta sequencing was performed on peripheral blood mononuclear cells. The Qiagen DNeasy Blood Extraction Kit was used to extract genomic DNA from the blood cell samples. The method behind the library was the immunoSEQ multiplex PCR assay. For the multiplex PCR, a mixture combining 60 forward primers for TCR Vbeta segments and 13 reverse primers for TCR Jbeta segments was used. A multiplex PCR assay on genomic DNA amplified the CDR3 region of rearranged TCR beta genes. The amplified TCR beta libraries were sequenced on the Illumina HiSeq System as 87-base-pair reads. The authors processed their data as follows. Across the 700 or so repertoires, a later analysis counted tens of millions of unique TCR beta chains, roughly 11 million of which were shared by at least two donors. To remove PCR and sequencing errors, raw reads were error-corrected and collapsed into unique sequences using a nearest-neighbor algorithm that merged closely related sequences. Alignment of CDR3 sequences to IMGT reference sequences was used to assign V, D and J gene segments. For a sequence to be retained, a match of at least six nucleotides to both a V gene segment and a J gene segment was required. Rearrangements were called productive when the CDR3 lacked stop codons and stayed in frame with V and J; all others were non-productive. CDR3 was defined according to IMGT convention as the region running from the second conserved V-encoded cysteine to the conserved J-encoded phenylalanine. Sequences without an unambiguous match to a single V gene segment were excluded from the earlier analysis of 587 of the donors. In an earlier analysis of 450 to 750 of the donors, a V segment was called functional when productive rearrangements were above 56.7%, and segregating when the standard deviation between donors exceeded 5%. A statistical classification framework was built to diagnose cytomegalovirus status from the catalog of TCR beta chain sequences. V and J gene assignment, in a later analysis, came from comparing TCR nucleotide sequences with IMGT/GENE-DB human TR gene sequences. A later analysis assigned CDR3 sequences and most-parsimonious VDJ recombination scenarios with the TCRdist pipeline. In a later analysis, each TCR beta chain was defined by its CDR3 amino acid sequence together with its V-gene family, and reads without a unique V-gene family were excluded. As a way to deal with suspected cross-contamination and a sequencing artifact, a later analysis dropped 640 or so nucleotide sequences that were highly shared and had low generation probability. In a later analysis, a clonal expansion index for each public chain was calculated from normalized within-repertoire ranks of inferred template counts. Generation probabilities in a later analysis came from a VDJ recombination model fitted to out-of-frame rearrangements, and those results were checked against IGoR. A later analysis scored TCR-TCR, TCR-HLA and TCR-CMV co-occurrence with hypergeometric tests, applying a repertoire-size bias correction to TCR pairs. A later analysis estimated false discovery rates by permuting HLA or CMV assignments 20 times. In a later analysis, co-occurring TCRs were grouped using DBSCAN, with TCRdist sequence similarity added in when clustering inside HLA-allele-positive subsets. Repertoires with fewer than 30,000 or more than 120,000 public chains were left out of co-occurrence clustering, as were a few repertoires with anomalous nucleotide sharing. This is the immuneACCESS table as TCRdb keeps it, with only in-frame sequences that have V and J called. A part of the clones is gone; compared with another copy, unresolved V genes explain less than half, and the rest is unexplained. V and J calls and clone size are given by that table; D and trimming were obtained from the DNA. The sample contains some 170,000 clones, around 81% of them found a single time. The ten largest clones add up to just under 5% of the sample.

Specimen: PBMCs. This TCR came from a young woman in good health and CMV-seropositive. The chain uses TRBV6-6 and TRBJ1-2, with the identity of the D gene unclear. The CDR3 region: CASRGRSVSGYTF. In nucleotide form, the sequence is TGTGCCAGCAGGGGGAGAAGTGTGAGTGGCTACACCTTC.